Following are 32 T cell receptor beta chains from one sample sequenced in a study of cytomegalovirus exposure and HLA in healthy donors. The PCR made use of 60 Vbeta and 13 Jbeta primers. The method was immunoSEQ multiplex PCR; TCRdb's version includes in-frame clones alone and lacks a portion of them. The table for this sample gives about 110,000 clones. Specimen: PBMCs. Every receptor here comes from a man in his forties or fifties in good health and CMV-seronegative.

The chain carries TRBV6-5 and TRBJ1-2; D is unclear. This CDR3 region has 15 residues. CDR1 is MNHEY, CDR2 SVGAGI, per germline. V lost 2 bases to trimming and J lost 0 bases, with 10 bases between them. The CDR3 coding sequence is TGTGCCAGCAGTTACGCAGATACCTCTAACTATGGCTACACCTTC. Residues: CASSYADTSNYGYTF.

The chain has TRBV20-1 and TRBJ2-5; D is possibly TRBD1 (6 bases). V gave up 8 bases and J gave up 5 bases, with 12 bases separating them. CDR3 length: 11 residues. Germline CDR1 DFQATT, CDR2 SNEGSKA (reference sequence). DNA for the CDR3: TGCAGTCCTTGGGGGCTGGAGACCCAGTACTTC. Translated: CSPWGLETQYF.

This sequence joins TRBV29-1 and TRBJ2-7, with no clear D. Trimming left V 7 bases short and J 5 bases short, with 18 bases between. Germline CDR1 is SQVTM and CDR2 is ANQGSEA. The CDR3 is 13 amino acids. The CDR3 region has the DNA TGCAGCGCCTCGGGTAGCTCTTCGAACGAGCAGTACTTC. Protein sequence: CSASGSSSNEQYF.

The chain recombines TRBV5-1 with TRBJ2-1; 10 nucleotides agree with TRBD1. Trimming removed 3 bases from V and 0 bases from J; junction bases left unmatched: 6. The CDR3 consists of 17 residues. Germline V gives CDR1 SGHRS, CDR2 YFSETQ. The CDR3 here is CASSSGTGVRSYNEQFF. For the CDR3, the DNA is TGCGCCAGCAGCTCCGGGACAGGGGTCCGCTCCTACAATGAGCAGTTCTTC.

The chain couples TRBV19 to TRBJ1-5; maybe TRBD1 (5 bases). The V end lost 2 bases, the J end lost 5 bases, and 10 bases lay between the germline ends. This CDR3 contains 14 residues. Germline V CDR1 and CDR2: LNHDA, SQIVND (reference sequence). CDR3 sequence: CASSIIRGDQPQHF. The DNA of the CDR3 is TGTGCCAGTAGTATAATCCGGGGGGATCAGCCCCAGCATTTT.

The chain employs TRBV5-1 and TRBJ2-1; 7 positions agree with TRBD1. Germline V gene data show CDR1 as SGHRS and CDR2 as YFSETQ. V was pared by 2 bases and J by 4 bases, with 9 bases of the junction left unmatched. The CDR3 is 16 residues long. Here the CDR3 reads CASSFWKQGNYNEQFF. In nucleotides, the CDR3 is TGCGCCAGCAGCTTCTGGAAACAGGGGAATTACAATGAGCAGTTCTTC.

The rearrangement joins TRBV7-9 to TRBJ1-2, with 9 positions matching TRBD1. From germline, CDR1 is SEHNR and CDR2 FQNEAQ (reference sequence). This CDR3 comprises 14 residues. V shed 5 bases and J 3 bases; nucleotides not matched to a gene: 4. This CDR3 reads CASSPRDRDYGYTF. As DNA, the CDR3 is TGTGCCAGCAGCCCCCGGGACAGGGACTATGGCTACACCTTC.

This chain joins TRBV7-2 and TRBJ1-5; 10 bases line up with TRBD1. Trimming took 5 bases from V and 5 from J; bases not matched to a gene: 0. Per germline, CDR1 SGHTA and CDR2 FQGNSA. The CDR3 has 13 residues. The CDR3 coding sequence is TGTGCCAGCAGCGGGACAGGGGATCAGCCCCAGCATTTT. This translates into CASSGTGDQPQHF.

The chain carries TRBV4-1 and TRBJ1-2, with no clear D. This CDR3 region has 14 residues. V gave up 0 bases and J gave up 7 bases, with 12 bases separating them. The V gene's germline CDR1 is MGHRA and CDR2 YSYEKL. The CDR3 is CASSQDVTVPGYTF. Here the CDR3 DNA reads TGCGCCAGCAGCCAAGATGTCACAGTTCCTGGCTACACCTTC.

The chain is built from TRBV27 and TRBJ1-2, with a possible D match to TRBD1 (5 bases). The CDR3 contains 15 residues. Trimming left V 5 bases short and J 1 base short, with 14 bases between. Per the germline V gene, CDR1 is MNHEY and CDR2 is SMNVEV (reference sequence). This CDR3 reads CASSRDSRLNYGYTF. The CDR3 DNA reads TGTGCCAGCAGTCGGGACTCTCGACTTAACTATGGCTACACCTTC.

The chain employs TRBV11-2 and TRBJ1-6; 7 nucleotides align to TRBD1. Germline V gives CDR1 SGHAT, CDR2 FQNNGV. With V trimmed by 1 base and J by 10 bases, 10 bases remained unmatched. The CDR3 has 16 residues. CDR3 sequence: CASSLVGGTLESPLHF. The CDR3 DNA reads as TGTGCCAGCAGCTTAGTAGGGGGCACCCTGGAGTCACCCCTCCACTTT.

The chain joins TRBV7-8 to TRBJ2-1; D is uncertain. Germline assignment: CDR1 SGHVS and CDR2 FQNEAQ. Trimming pared 5 bases from V and 14 bases from J, leaving 16 bases between. CDR3 length: 12 residues. This CDR3 is CASSLLVGVEFF. The CDR3 DNA reads as TGTGCCAGCAGCCTCCTGGTGGGCGTGGAGTTCTTC.

The V gene is TRBV30, the J gene TRBJ1-2; 8 bases are shared with TRBD1. V dropped 0 bases and J dropped 5; count of bases not matched to a gene: 8. Per germline, CDR1 GTSNPN and CDR2 SVGIG (reference sequence). CDR3 length equals 15 residues. The CDR3 reads CAWSVWGTGTYGYTF. Written as DNA, the CDR3 is TGTGCCTGGAGTGTATGGGGGACAGGTACTTATGGCTACACCTTC.

The chain carries TRBV19 and TRBJ2-7, with a weak D call TRBD1 (6 bases). Trimming removed 5 bases from V and 0 bases from J, with 11 bases in between. The CDR3 spans 14 residues. CDR1 and CDR2 from the germline V gene are LNHDA and SQIVND (reference sequence). This chain's CDR3 is CASSRDTISYEQYF. The CDR3 DNA follows: TGTGCCAGTAGTCGGGACACAATCTCCTACGAGCAGTACTTC.

The V call is TRBV15, the J call TRBJ2-7; D is perhaps TRBD1 (6 bases). From germline, CDR1 is LNHNV and CDR2 YYDKDF (reference sequence). Deletions cut 0 bases from V and 4 bases from J, with 13 bases between. This CDR3 comprises 15 residues. DNA of the CDR3: TGTGCCACCAGCAGAGATTACGGGCAGGGGTACGAGCAGTACTTC. Its translation is CATSRDYGQGYEQYF.

As regards this clone: A read error may produce the germline difference seen at one junction end. CDR3 in DNA: TGTGCTAGCAGCTCCGGACTAGCGGAGTACAATGAGCAGTTCTTC. The encoded protein is CASSSGLAEYNEQFF. The chain has TRBV7-7 and TRBJ2-1, with 10 bases matching TRBD2. CDR1 is SSHAT and CDR2 is FNYEAQ in the germline V gene (reference sequence). The CDR3 is made up of 15 amino acids.

J is TRBJ2-2 and V is TRBV27; 8 nucleotides agree with TRBD2. CDR3 length: 16 residues. V shed 8 bases, J shed 3 bases, and the junction held 11 bases outside the gene matches. Looked up from germline, CDR1 is MNHEY and CDR2 is SMNVEV (reference sequence). The CDR3 DNA follows: TGTGCCAGCTACCCCCGGGCGGGGGGCGACACCGGGGAGCTGTTTTTT. Residues: CASYPRAGGDTGELFF.

The V gene is TRBV5-1, the J gene TRBJ2-2; 10 nucleotides agree with TRBD2. From germline, CDR1 is SGHRS and CDR2 YFSETQ. The CDR3 is 16 amino acids. V dropped 4 bases and J dropped 7; count of bases not matched to a gene: 10. CDR3 sequence reads: CASSQTSGTFYGELFF. CDR3 nucleotides: TGCGCCAGCAGCCAAACTAGCGGGACCTTTTACGGGGAGCTGTTTTTT. The full variable domain, completed using reference TRBV5-1 and TRBJ2-2, is KAGVTQTPRYLIKTRGQQVTLSCSPISGHRSVSWYQQTPGQGLQFLFEYFSETQRNKGNFPGRFSGRQFSNSRSEMNVSTLELGDSALYLCASSQTSGTFYGELFFGEGSRLTVL.

The chain joins TRBV2 to TRBJ2-7; no definite D call. V gave up 2 bases and J gave up 9 bases, with 17 bases separating them. This CDR3 has 14 residues. Per the germline V gene, CDR1 is SNHLY and CDR2 is FYNNEI. CDR3 nucleotides: TGTGCCAGCAGTGAATCCTCCCACCGCACGGGGCAGTACTTC. Encoded protein: CASSESSHRTGQYF.

The chain employs TRBV10-3 and TRBJ1-3; no clear D. V lost 4 bases and J 2 bases, leaving 6 bases between the germline ends. The CDR3 runs to 13 residues. The germline V gene encodes CDR1 ENHRY and CDR2 SYGVKD. The CDR3 spells CAISGVAGNTIYF. CDR3 sequence (DNA): TGTGCCATCAGTGGCGTTGCTGGAAACACCATATATTTT.

The chain joins TRBV6-1 to TRBJ2-7; the D gene is possibly TRBD1 (5 bases). This CDR3 has 14 amino acids. V was clipped by 5 bases and J by 5 bases, with 16 bases between them. The germline CDR1 and CDR2 sequences are MNHNS and SASEGT. CDR3 in DNA: TGTGCCAGCAGTAACGATCAGGGTTCCAACGAGCAGTACTTC. Translated, it gives CASSNDQGSNEQYF.

V usage is TRBV6-5 and J usage is TRBJ2-7; D perhaps matches TRBD1 (6 bases). The CDR3 consists of 14 residues. V was clipped by 10 bases and J by 7 bases, with 23 bases between them. From germline, CDR1 is MNHEY and CDR2 SVGAGI. The CDR3 sequence: CATKTTGQRGEQYF. The CDR3 coding sequence is TGTGCCACCAAGACGACAGGTCAACGTGGAGAGCAGTACTTC.

The chain is built from TRBV29-1 and TRBJ2-7; D is unclear. The V and J ends lost 4 bases and 1 base respectively, with 14 bases between them. The CDR3 is 14 amino acids. Germline CDR1 and CDR2: SQVTM and ANQGSEA. The CDR3 DNA is TGCAGCGTTGTTAAACGTGGGCAGTCCTACGAGCAGTACTTC. Translating it yields CSVVKRGQSYEQYF.

The genes are TRBV7-2 and TRBJ2-1, with D possibly being TRBD1 (6 bases). Per the germline V gene, CDR1 is SGHTA and CDR2 is FQGNSA. The CDR3 is made up of 15 amino acids. Trimming pared 5 bases from V and 2 bases from J, leaving 13 bases between. CDR3 residues: CASSQSGHPYNEQFF. The DNA of the CDR3 is TGTGCCAGCAGCCAATCGGGACACCCCTACAATGAGCAGTTCTTC.

The rearrangement joins TRBV5-1 to TRBJ1-2; maybe TRBD1 (5 bases). Trimming took off 4 bases at V and 4 bases at J, with 26 bases between the two ends. The CDR3 loop spans 18 amino acids. Per the germline V gene, CDR1 is SGHRS and CDR2 is YFSETQ. CDR3 residues: CASSVRRDSDGGLYGYTF. DNA for the CDR3: TGCGCCAGCAGCGTACGAAGGGACTCGGACGGGGGACTCTATGGCTACACCTTC.

The V call is TRBV6-1, the J call TRBJ2-1; 7 nucleotides match TRBD2. Germline V gene sequence: CDR1 MNHNS, CDR2 SASEGT. The CDR3 is 15 amino acids. V lost 6 bases, J lost 2 bases, and 7 bases stayed unmatched. CDR3 protein: CASSHNGGAYNEQFF. Written as DNA, the CDR3 is TGTGCCAGCAGCCACAATGGGGGGGCCTACAATGAGCAGTTCTTC.

The chain links TRBV20-1 to TRBJ2-5; D gene uncertain. CDR3 length: 11 amino acids. CDR1 DFQATT and CDR2 SNEGSKA come from the germline V gene (reference sequence). This chain's CDR3 is CTALWRETQYF. As DNA, the CDR3 is TGCACTGCGCTCTGGCGGGAGACCCAGTACTTC.

V and J are TRBV11-2 and TRBJ1-4; D is undetermined. The V end was cut by 5 bases, the J end by 7 bases, with 17 bases between. CDR1 is SGHAT, CDR2 FQNNGV, per germline. This CDR3 comprises 15 residues. CDR3 bases: TGTGCCAGCAGCCAACTGCCGACAAGTCGTGAAAAACTGTTTTTT. Its translation: CASSQLPTSREKLFF.

The CDR3 DNA is TGTGCCAGCAGCCTAGTGGCGGCCTTGAACACTGAAGCTTTCTTT. This encodes CASSLVAALNTEAFF. The rearrangement uses TRBV7-2 and TRBJ1-1; no firm D call. CDR3 length: 15 amino acids. Germline CDR1 is SGHTA and CDR2 is FQGNSA. V gave up 5 bases and J gave up 0 bases, with 13 bases separating them.

The chain is built from TRBV4-2 and TRBJ1-5; D may be TRBD1 (5 bases). Germline-derived CDR1 and CDR2 are LGHNA and YNFKEQ. Between the trimmed V and J ends, which lost 0 bases and 6 bases, there was a span of 12 bases. The CDR3 sequence is 15 residues long. This CDR3 is CASSQEGQGSQPQHF. The CDR3 DNA sequence: TGTGCCAGCAGCCAAGAGGGGCAGGGTAGTCAGCCCCAGCATTTT.

The J gene is TRBJ2-1, the V gene TRBV29-1; 11 bases are shared with TRBD2. V lost 5 bases and J lost 0; bases outside the gene matches: 21. This CDR3 contains 21 residues. Germline values: CDR1 SQVTM, CDR2 ANQGSEA. The CDR3 sequence: CSVQGTGAFSGRASSYNEQFF. For the CDR3, the DNA is TGCAGCGTTCAGGGGACAGGCGCCTTTAGCGGGAGGGCTAGCTCCTACAATGAGCAGTTCTTC.

V gene TRBV5-1 combines with J gene TRBJ1-1; no definite D call. Germline V CDR1 and CDR2: SGHRS, YFSETQ. The CDR3 has 15 amino acids. V shed 3 bases and J shed 1 base, with 13 bases lying between them. The CDR3 DNA sequence: TGCGCCAGCAGCTATCTACAGATTCCGAACACTGAAGCTTTCTTT. Translated, it gives CASSYLQIPNTEAFF.